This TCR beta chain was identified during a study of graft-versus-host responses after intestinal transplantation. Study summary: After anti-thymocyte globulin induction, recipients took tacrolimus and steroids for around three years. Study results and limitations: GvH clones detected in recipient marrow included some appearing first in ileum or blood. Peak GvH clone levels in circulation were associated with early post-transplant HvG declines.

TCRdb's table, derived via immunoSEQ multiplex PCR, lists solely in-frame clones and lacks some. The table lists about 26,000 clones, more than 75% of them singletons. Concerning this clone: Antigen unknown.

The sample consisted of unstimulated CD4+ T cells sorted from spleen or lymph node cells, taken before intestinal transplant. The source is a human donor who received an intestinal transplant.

The CDR3 reads CASSIDRGYEQYF. DNA for the CDR3: TGTGCCAGTAGTATAGATCGGGGGTACGAGCAGTACTTC. The chain is built from TRBV19 and TRBJ2-7, with D maybe TRBD2 (6 bases). The length of the CDR3 is 13 residues. Germline V lookup: CDR1 LNHDA, CDR2 SQIVND (reference sequence). The V end was cut by 0 bases, the J end by 4 bases, with 7 bases between.